This entry is about one T cell receptor (beta chain). Per the original data handling: Scientists estimated how many nucleated cells there were by amplifying reference gene primers. Method: immunoSEQ multiplex PCR; TCRdb's copy keeps in-frame clones and lacks some. For V, J and clone size, that table is used; D and trimming come from the DNA. The repertoire has hundreds of thousands of clones, around 87% of them found once; the top ten carry over 1%. The data derive from a study of blood T cell repertoires in COVID-19. Study at large: Samples of COVID-19 (acute and convalescent) were obtained from the United States, Italy and Spain. PBMCs, B-cell-depleted T cells, or T cells provided the cDNA or gDNA that made up the material.

CDR3 length: 15 residues. The germline V and J ends were trimmed by 0 bases and 2 bases, with 11 bases remaining between them. Germline V gene sequence: CDR1 SGHRS, CDR2 YFSETQ. V is TRBV5-1 and J is TRBJ1-2, with D perhaps TRBD1 (6 bases). Sequenced: peripheral blood. The source is a man between 65 and 85 years old with acute or convalescent COVID-19. This CDR3 is CASSLGTAPNYGYTF. CDR3 bases: TGCGCCAGCAGCTTGGGGACAGCACCCAACTATGGCTACACCTTC.